This TCR beta chain is drawn from a study of blood T cell repertoires in COVID-19. Study at large: Collection of acute and convalescent COVID-19 samples took place in the United States, Italy and Spain. The analysed material was cDNA or gDNA that came from T cells, B-cell-depleted T cells, or PBMCs.

Original handling: By means of reference gene primer amplification, nucleated cell counts were estimated. Clones were read by immunoSEQ multiplex PCR, and TCRdb kept only the in-frame ones, dropping some. From that table come the V and J calls and clone size; the DNA was used to work out D and trimming. The sample lists fewer than 600,000 clones, roughly 89% occurring once. The CDR3 covers 14 residues. Trimming took 4 bases from V and 0 from J, leaving 10 bases between them. From germline, CDR1 is SGHTS and CDR2 YDEGEE. This clone was counted a single time. In Seattle, patients joined the study during active infection and were tracked longitudinally.

The source is a man aged 18 to 35 with COVID-19, enrolled during active disease. The sample comprised peripheral blood. The gene calls are TRBV5-8 and TRBJ2-5; a weak D match, TRBD2 (6 bases). CDR3 protein: CASSPGRYQETQYF. The CDR3 DNA sequence: TGTGCCAGCAGCCCAGGGAGGTACCAAGAGACCCAGTACTTC.